Listed here is a single T cell receptor beta chain. The data derive from a study of shared T cell receptors in the human thymus. The assay was immunoSEQ multiplex PCR, and TCRdb's table has in-frame clones only and misses some. The sample has about 730,000 clones; approximately 83% are singletons. These data were also filed under a second study, of human thymus T cells. That paper adds: Thymic tissue was derived from resections collected during corrective heart surgery. Apparent skewing of V and J gene usage characterized both thymic and blood repertoires.

Sequenced input: thymocytes. The source of this sequence is a girl under three years old with a congenital heart defect.

The CDR3 bases are TGCGCCAGCAGCCAAGATATGTTAACGACGGGGGATCAGCCCCAGCATTTT. Protein: CASSQDMLTTGDQPQHF. The rearrangement links TRBV4-3 to TRBJ1-5, with D perhaps TRBD1 (5 bases). Trimming shortened V by 0 bases and J by 5 bases, and 17 bases separated the two germline ends. This CDR3 region has 17 residues. The germline V gene encodes CDR1 LGHNA and CDR2 YSLEER.